This TCR beta chain is drawn from a study of cytomegalovirus exposure and HLA in healthy donors. PCR employed 60 Vbeta and 13 Jbeta primers. TCRdb keeps only in-frame clones here, not all; method: immunoSEQ multiplex PCR. The repertoire holds 75,000 to 80,000 clones, with about 78% as singletons. The V end was cut by 1 base, the J end by 2 bases, with 17 bases between. Germline V gene data show CDR1 as GTSNPN and CDR2 as SVGIG (reference sequence). The CDR3 is 16 amino acids. Concerning this clone itself: The antigen remains undetermined.

Overall study findings and caveats: A later analysis reportedly found that, within productive TCRs, an Asian-associated ancestry cluster had fewer N-insertions than the mean observed across the approximately 700 donors.

The V gene is TRBV30, the J gene TRBJ1-1; D gene ambiguous. The receptor's source is a male donor in good health and CMV-seronegative. The sequenced sample consisted of PBMCs. Written as DNA, the CDR3 is TGTGCCTGGAGTGGTTTTGTCACATCCGATAACACTGAAGCTTTCTTT. Translated: CAWSGFVTSDNTEAFF.